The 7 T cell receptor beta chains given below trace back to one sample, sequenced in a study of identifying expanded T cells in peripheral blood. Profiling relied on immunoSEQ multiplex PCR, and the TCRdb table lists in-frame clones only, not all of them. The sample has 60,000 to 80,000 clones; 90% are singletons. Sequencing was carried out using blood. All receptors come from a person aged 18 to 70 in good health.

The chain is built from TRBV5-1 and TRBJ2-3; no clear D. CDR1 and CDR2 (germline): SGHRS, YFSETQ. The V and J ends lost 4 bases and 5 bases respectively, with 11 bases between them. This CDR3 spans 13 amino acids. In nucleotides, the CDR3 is TGCGCCAGCAGCCGGAACGAGGAAGATACGCAGTATTTT. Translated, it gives CASSRNEEDTQYF.

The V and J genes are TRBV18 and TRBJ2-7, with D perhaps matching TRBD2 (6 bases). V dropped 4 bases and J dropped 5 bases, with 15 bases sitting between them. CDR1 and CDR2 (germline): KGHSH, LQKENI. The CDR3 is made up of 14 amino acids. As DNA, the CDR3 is TGTGCCAGCTCACGTATACGGGACTCTAACGAGCAGTACTTC. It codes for CASSRIRDSNEQYF.

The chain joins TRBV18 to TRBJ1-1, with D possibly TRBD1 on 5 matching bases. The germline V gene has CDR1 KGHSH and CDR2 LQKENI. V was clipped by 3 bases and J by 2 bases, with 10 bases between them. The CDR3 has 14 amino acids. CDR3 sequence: CASSPQGYNTEAFF. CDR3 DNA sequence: TGTGCCAGCTCACCGCAGGGATACAACACTGAAGCTTTCTTT.

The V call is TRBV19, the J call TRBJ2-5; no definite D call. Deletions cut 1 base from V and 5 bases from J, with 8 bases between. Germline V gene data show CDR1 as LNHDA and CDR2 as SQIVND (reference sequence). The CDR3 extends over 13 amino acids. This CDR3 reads CASSIGGPETQYF. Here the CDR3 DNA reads TGTGCCAGTAGTATAGGCGGACCCGAGACCCAGTACTTC.

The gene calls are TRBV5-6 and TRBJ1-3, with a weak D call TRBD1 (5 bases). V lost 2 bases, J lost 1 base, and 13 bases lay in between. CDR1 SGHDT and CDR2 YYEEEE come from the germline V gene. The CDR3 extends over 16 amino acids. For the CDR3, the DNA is TGTGCCAGCAGCTTCGGGGACGCCGAATCTGGAAACACCATATATTTT. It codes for CASSFGDAESGNTIYF.

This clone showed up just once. This chain's CDR3 is CASRPLYDTGELFF. The CDR3 coding sequence is TGTGCCAGCAGACCTCTTTATGACACCGGGGAGCTGTTTTTT. J is TRBJ2-2 and V is TRBV7-8; D gene ambiguous. This CDR3 is built from 14 residues. From germline, CDR1 is SGHVS and CDR2 FQNEAQ. Deletions cut 6 bases from V and 3 bases from J, with 11 bases between.

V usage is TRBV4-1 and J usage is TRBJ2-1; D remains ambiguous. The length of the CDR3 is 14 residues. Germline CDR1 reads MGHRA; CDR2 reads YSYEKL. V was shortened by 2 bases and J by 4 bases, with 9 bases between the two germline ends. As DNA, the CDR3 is TGCGCCAGCAGCCAAAGCCTTTCATACAATGAGCAGTTCTTC. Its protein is CASSQSLSYNEQFF.